A selection of T cell receptor beta chains follows, all from one sample in a study of shared clonotypes between healthy human individuals. TCRdb's copy holds only in-frame clones and misses some; the assay was immunoSEQ multiplex PCR. The sample lists roughly 590,000 clones; roughly 96% were seen once. The sequencing sample was made of naive CD8+ T cells sorted from blood. These receptors were taken from a young woman in good health. Each CDR3 is given with its conserved first and last residue. D genes are given only for firm matches. The size entry is marked missing in some rows and otherwise reads once, few, many or a size class.

V	size	J	D	CDR3	DNA
TRBV7-7	-	TRBJ2-7	-	CASSLNGQAYEQYF	TGTGCCAGCAGCTTAAACGGACAAGCCTACGAGCAGTACTTC
TRBV10-1	-	TRBJ1-5	-	CASTQTGWGRNQPQHF	TGCGCCAGCACCCAGACGGGCTGGGGGCGCAATCAGCCCCAGCATTTT
TRBV2	once	TRBJ2-2	-	CASSRTGNTGELFF	TGTGCCAGCAGTCGGACTGGGAACACCGGGGAGCTGTTTTTT
TRBV7-8	-	TRBJ1-2	-	CASSLEVVGSQLGYGYTF	TGTGCCAGCAGCTTAGAAGTTGTGGGCAGCCAGCTAGGCTATGGCTACACCTTC
TRBV9	-	TRBJ1-5	-	CASSVAGEQPQHF	TGTGCCAGCAGCGTAGCGGGGGAGCAGCCCCAGCATTTT
TRBV27	-	TRBJ2-7	-	CASSPPREPYEQYF	TGTGCCAGCAGTCCCCCTAGGGAGCCCTACGAGCAGTACTTC
TRBV6-6	-	TRBJ2-7	TRBD2	CASSPLAAGISYEQYF	TGTGCCAGCAGCCCCCTAGCGGCGGGGATCTCCTACGAGCAGTACTTC
TRBV11-2	-	TRBJ2-7	TRBD1	CASSPLPGTDYEQYF	TGTGCCAGCAGCCCGCTCCCCGGGACAGACTACGAGCAGTACTTC
TRBV29-1	-	TRBJ2-7	-	CSVVVPPSSYEQYF	TGCAGCGTTGTTGTACCGCCGAGCTCCTACGAGCAGTACTTC
TRBV19	-	TRBJ2-7	-	CASSIDVGSSYEQYF	TGTGCCAGTAGTATAGATGTCGGGAGCTCCTACGAGCAGTACTTC
TRBV7-9	-	TRBJ1-2	TRBD1	CASSTHLGQGRNYGYTF	TGTGCCAGCAGCACTCACCTGGGACAGGGTCGCAACTATGGCTACACCTTC
TRBV6-1	-	TRBJ2-7	-	CASAQGLGSYEQYF	TGTGCCAGCGCCCAGGGCCTAGGGAGCTACGAGCAGTACTTC
TRBV2	few	TRBJ1-5	-	CASHRDYSNQPQHF	TGTGCCAGTCACAGGGATTACAGCAATCAGCCCCAGCATTTT
TRBV2	-	TRBJ2-7	-	CASSEVAGQYF	TGTGCCAGCAGTGAAGTGGCGGGGCAGTACTTC
TRBV15	-	TRBJ1-2	TRBD1	CATTTGDYGYTF	TGTGCCACCACCACAGGGGACTATGGCTACACCTTC
TRBV27	-	TRBJ2-2	-	CASSYIYGTFARELFF	TGTGCCAGCAGTTACATTTATGGCACCTTCGCCCGGGAGCTGTTTTTT
TRBV14	-	TRBJ2-5	TRBD2	CASSQDGQGLAEKETQYF	TGTGCCAGCAGCCAAGACGGTCAGGGACTAGCGGAAAAAGAGACCCAGTACTTC
TRBV5-4	-	TRBJ2-1	-	CASSTPGATGYNEQFF	TGTGCCAGCAGCACCCCGGGCGCTACGGGATACAATGAGCAGTTCTTC
TRBV10-3	-	TRBJ2-1	TRBD2	CAISLAGDLYNEQFF	TGTGCCATCAGTTTAGCGGGAGACCTCTACAATGAGCAGTTCTTC
TRBV2	-	TRBJ1-1	-	CASSRMGHLNTEAFF	TGTGCCAGCAGTCGGATGGGACACCTGAACACTGAAGCTTTCTTT
TRBV27	-	TRBJ2-5	-	CASSPNPTDEYGETQYF	TGTGCCAGCAGTCCGAACCCGACGGATGAGTATGGAGAGACCCAGTACTTC
TRBV6-1	-	TRBJ1-2	-	CASRSAGYTF	TGTGCCAGCAGGTCTGCTGGCTACACCTTC
TRBV27	-	TRBJ2-1	-	CASSPEGVGATGHEQFF	TGTGCCAGCAGCCCAGAAGGGGTTGGGGCGACCGGGCATGAGCAGTTCTTC
TRBV5-4	-	TRBJ2-5	TRBD2	CASSVGTSGGETQYF	TGTGCCAGCAGCGTGGGGACTAGCGGAGGAGAGACCCAGTACTTC
TRBV29-1	-	TRBJ2-1	-	CSGEYGGNEQFF	TGCAGCGGTGAATACGGAGGGAATGAGCAGTTCTTC
TRBV2	-	TRBJ2-1	-	CASSDQLAPADEQFF	TGTGCCAGCAGTGATCAGCTAGCGCCTGCGGATGAGCAGTTCTTC
TRBV28	once	TRBJ2-7	TRBD1	CASRQGQGRYEQYF	TGTGCCAGCAGGCAGGGACAGGGGCGGTACGAGCAGTACTTC
TRBV6-1	-	TRBJ2-7	-	CASSEGIPHEQYF	TGTGCCAGCAGTGAAGGCATTCCTCACGAGCAGTACTTC
TRBV27	-	TRBJ2-2	TRBD2	CASSLGLAVGELFF	TGTGCCAGCAGTCTCGGACTAGCGGTCGGGGAGCTGTTTTTT
TRBV9	-	TRBJ2-3	-	CASSVLGGDGTDTQYF	TGTGCCAGCAGCGTCCTCGGGGGAGACGGAACAGATACGCAGTATTTT
TRBV10-1	once	TRBJ2-7	TRBD2	CASSSGTTNPEQYF	TGCGCCAGCTCCTCCGGGACTACCAACCCCGAGCAGTACTTC
TRBV4-1	-	TRBJ2-7	-	CASSWTDPGYEQYF	TGCGCCAGCAGCTGGACTGACCCAGGGTACGAGCAGTACTTC
TRBV27	-	TRBJ2-1	-	CASSPRGLYNEQFF	TGTGCCAGCAGTCCGCGTGGGTTGTACAATGAGCAGTTCTTC
TRBV5-6	-	TRBJ2-5	-	CASSLGAGLGQETQYF	TGTGCCAGCAGCTTGGGGGCAGGACTCGGCCAAGAGACCCAGTACTTC
TRBV28	-	TRBJ2-3	TRBD2	CASYDRTSGSPPSTDTQYF	TGTGCCAGCTACGACCGGACTAGCGGGAGCCCACCAAGCACAGATACGCAGTATTTT
TRBV18	-	TRBJ2-1	TRBD2	CASSPPPSGIPPEQFF	TGTGCCAGCTCACCACCGCCTAGCGGGATACCCCCTGAGCAGTTCTTC
TRBV11-2	-	TRBJ1-4	-	CASSSWGRANEKLFF	TGTGCCAGCAGCTCATGGGGGCGGGCTAATGAAAAACTGTTTTTT
TRBV7-8	-	TRBJ2-7	TRBD1	CASSFWDRGASSYEQYF	TGTGCCAGCAGCTTTTGGGACAGGGGCGCTAGCTCCTACGAGCAGTACTTC
TRBV9	-	TRBJ1-6	-	CASSVAAFAGSPLHF	TGTGCCAGCAGCGTAGCAGCCTTCGCCGGGTCACCCCTCCACTTT
TRBV7-9	-	TRBJ1-2	TRBD1	CASSKQGAPTYYGYTF	TGTGCCAGCAGCAAACAGGGGGCCCCCACCTACTATGGCTACACCTTC